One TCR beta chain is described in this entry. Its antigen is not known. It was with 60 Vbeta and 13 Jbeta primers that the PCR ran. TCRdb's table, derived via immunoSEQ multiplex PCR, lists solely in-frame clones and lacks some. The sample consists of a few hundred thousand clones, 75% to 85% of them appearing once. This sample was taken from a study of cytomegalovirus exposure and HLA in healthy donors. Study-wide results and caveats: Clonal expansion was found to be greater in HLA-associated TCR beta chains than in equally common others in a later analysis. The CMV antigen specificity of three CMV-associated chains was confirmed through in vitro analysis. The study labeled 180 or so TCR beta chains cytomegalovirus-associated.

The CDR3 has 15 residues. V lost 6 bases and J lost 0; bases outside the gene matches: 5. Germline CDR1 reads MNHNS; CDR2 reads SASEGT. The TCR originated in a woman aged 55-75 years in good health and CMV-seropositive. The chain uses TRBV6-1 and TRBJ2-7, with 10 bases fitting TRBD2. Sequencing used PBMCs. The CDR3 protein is CASRVAGGHSYEQYF. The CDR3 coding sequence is TGTGCCAGCAGAGTAGCGGGAGGCCACTCCTACGAGCAGTACTTC.